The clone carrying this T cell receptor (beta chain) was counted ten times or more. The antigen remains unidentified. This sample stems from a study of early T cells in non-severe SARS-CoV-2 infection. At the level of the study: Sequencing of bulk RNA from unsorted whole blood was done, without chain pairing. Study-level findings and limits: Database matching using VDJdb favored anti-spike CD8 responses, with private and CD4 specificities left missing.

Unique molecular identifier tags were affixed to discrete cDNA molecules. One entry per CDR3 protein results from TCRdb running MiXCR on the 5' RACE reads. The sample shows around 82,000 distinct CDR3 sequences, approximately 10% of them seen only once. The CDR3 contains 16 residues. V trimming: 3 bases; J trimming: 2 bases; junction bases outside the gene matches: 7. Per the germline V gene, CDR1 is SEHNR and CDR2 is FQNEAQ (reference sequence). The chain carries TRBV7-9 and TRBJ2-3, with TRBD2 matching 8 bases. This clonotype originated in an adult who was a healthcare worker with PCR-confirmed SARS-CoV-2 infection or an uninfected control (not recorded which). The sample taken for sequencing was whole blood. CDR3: CASSFPQREYTDTQYF. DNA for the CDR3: TGTGCCAGCAGCTTCCCCCAGCGGGAGTACACAGATACGCAGTATTTT.